Sequencing of this TCR beta chain was carried out in a study of response to subunit inactivated influenza vaccine. Study outcomes and limitations: It was the authors' suggestion that each seasonal influenza vaccination recruits few new T cells.

Concerning this clonotype: Antigen: not known.

Each CDR3 protein gets one entry after TCRdb re-called the RT-PCR reads with MiXCR. The sample contains over 650,000 distinct CDR3 sequences, about a fifth of which appear only once. Germline assignment: CDR1 MNHNS and CDR2 SASEGT. This CDR3 is built from 17 residues. The V end lost 3 bases, the J end lost 4 bases, and 16 bases lay between the germline ends. This receptor was identified in a man aged 50 or older who received an inactivated influenza vaccine. The chain carries TRBV6-1 and TRBJ1-6; D may be TRBD1 (6 bases). The sequencing here drew on PBMCs from blood, taken 4 to 6 days after vaccination. The CDR3 bases are TGTGCCAGCAGTGACTACAGGGCTATACAATATAATTCACCCCTCCACTTT. This gives the protein CASSDYRAIQYNSPLHF.